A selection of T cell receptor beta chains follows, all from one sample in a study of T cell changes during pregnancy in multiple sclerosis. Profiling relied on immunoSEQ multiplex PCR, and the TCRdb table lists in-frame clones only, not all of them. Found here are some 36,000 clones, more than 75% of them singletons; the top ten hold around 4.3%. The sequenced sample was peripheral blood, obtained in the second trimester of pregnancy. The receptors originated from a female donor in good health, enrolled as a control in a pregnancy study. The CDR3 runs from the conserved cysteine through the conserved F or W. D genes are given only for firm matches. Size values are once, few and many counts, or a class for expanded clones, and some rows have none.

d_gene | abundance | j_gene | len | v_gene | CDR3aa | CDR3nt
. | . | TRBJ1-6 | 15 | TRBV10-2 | CASSTPGDKDSPLHF | TGCGCCAGCAGTACACCTGGGGACAAGGATTCACCCCTCCACTTT
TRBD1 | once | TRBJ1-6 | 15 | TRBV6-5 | CASSRQGRYNSPLHF | TGTGCCAGCAGTCGACAGGGGCGTTATAATTCACCCCTCCACTTT
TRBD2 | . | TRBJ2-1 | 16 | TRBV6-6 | CASTMSGSGAYNEQFF | TGTGCCAGCACCATGTCAGGTAGCGGGGCCTACAATGAGCAGTTCTTC
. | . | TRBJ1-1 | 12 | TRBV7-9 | CASSSWGAEAFF | TGTGCCAGCAGCTCTTGGGGCGCTGAAGCTTTCTTT
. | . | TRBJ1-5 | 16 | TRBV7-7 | CASSLAWQGSNQPQHF | TGTGCCAGCAGCTTAGCCTGGCAGGGCAGCAATCAGCCCCAGCATTTT
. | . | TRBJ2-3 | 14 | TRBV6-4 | CASSDSREADTQYF | TGTGCCAGCAGTGACTCCAGGGAAGCAGATACGCAGTATTTT
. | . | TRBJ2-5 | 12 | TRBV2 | CAGRRFGETQYF | TGTGCGGGGCGGCGATTCGGGGAGACCCAGTACTTC
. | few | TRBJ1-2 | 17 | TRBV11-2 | CASSLSPRGEGNYGYTF | TGTGCCAGCAGCTTATCCCCACGAGGGGAGGGAAACTATGGCTACACCTTC
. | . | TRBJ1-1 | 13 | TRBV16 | CASSQISGGDAFF | TGTGCCAGCAGCCAAATATCAGGTGGTGATGCTTTCTTT
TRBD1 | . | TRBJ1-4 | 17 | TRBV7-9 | CASSHDRGGRSNEKLFF | TGTGCCAGCAGCCACGACAGGGGCGGGCGGTCTAATGAAAAACTGTTTTTT
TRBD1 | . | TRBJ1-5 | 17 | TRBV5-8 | CASSLGTGGLGNQPQHF | TGTGCCAGCAGCTTGGGGACAGGGGGCTTGGGGAATCAGCCCCAGCATTTT
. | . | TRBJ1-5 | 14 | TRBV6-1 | CASAGTFETQPQHF | TGTGCCAGCGCCGGGACATTCGAAACCCAGCCCCAGCATTTT
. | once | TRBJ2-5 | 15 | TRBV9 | CASSVEGSGRETQYF | TGTGCCAGCAGCGTAGAAGGTTCAGGGAGGGAGACCCAGTACTTC
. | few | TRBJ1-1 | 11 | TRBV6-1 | CASSVQLEAFF | TGTGCCAGCAGTGTACAGCTTGAAGCTTTCTTT
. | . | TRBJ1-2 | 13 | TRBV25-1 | CASSETALYGYTF | TGTGCCAGCAGCGAGACAGCGCTCTATGGCTACACCTTC
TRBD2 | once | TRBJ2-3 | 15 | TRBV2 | CASSERGAGTDTQYF | TGTGCCAGCAGTGAGCGGGGAGCGGGAACAGATACGCAGTATTTT
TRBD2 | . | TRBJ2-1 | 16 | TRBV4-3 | CASSQENGRGGNEQFF | TGCGCCAGCAGCCAAGAGAATGGGCGGGGGGGTAATGAGCAGTTCTTC
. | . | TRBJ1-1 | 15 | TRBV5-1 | CASSLDGQPNTEAFF | TGCGCCAGCAGCTTGGACGGACAGCCGAACACTGAAGCTTTCTTT
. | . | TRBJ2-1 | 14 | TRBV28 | CASSLMAGYNEQFF | TGTGCCAGCAGTTTGATGGCGGGATACAATGAGCAGTTCTTC
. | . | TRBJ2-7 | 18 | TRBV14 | CASSQTPMGGGLSYEQYF | TGTGCCAGCAGCCAGACCCCAATGGGGGGGGGCCTAAGCTACGAGCAGTACTTC
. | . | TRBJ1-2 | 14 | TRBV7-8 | CASSPVQARDGYTF | TGTGCCAGCAGCCCTGTCCAGGCCAGGGATGGCTACACCTTC
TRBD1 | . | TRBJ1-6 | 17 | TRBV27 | CASSLPYRGPTGSPLHF | TGTGCCAGCAGTTTACCTTACAGGGGCCCCACGGGGTCACCCCTCCACTTT
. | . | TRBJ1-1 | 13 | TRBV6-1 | CASSGRENTEAFF | TGTGCCAGCAGTGGCCGGGAGAACACTGAAGCTTTCTTT
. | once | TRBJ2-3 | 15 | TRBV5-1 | CASSILSGSTDTQYF | TGCGCCAGCAGTATTCTGAGCGGGAGCACAGATACGCAGTATTTT
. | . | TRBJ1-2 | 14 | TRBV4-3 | CASSLGTNNYGYTF | TGCGCCAGCAGCCTCGGGACAAATAACTATGGCTACACCTTC
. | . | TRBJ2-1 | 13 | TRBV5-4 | CASSLGPVIEQFF | TGTGCCAGCAGCTTGGGCCCAGTTATCGAGCAGTTCTTC
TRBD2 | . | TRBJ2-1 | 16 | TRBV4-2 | CASSPLGGLVLNEQFF | TGTGCCAGCAGCCCTCTTGGGGGACTAGTGCTCAATGAGCAGTTCTTC
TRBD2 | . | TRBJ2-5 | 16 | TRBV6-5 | CASSYSYSSGQETQYF | TGTGCCAGCAGTTACTCGTATTCTAGCGGCCAAGAGACCCAGTACTTC
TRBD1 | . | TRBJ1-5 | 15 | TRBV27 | CASSPGTGNNQPQHF | TGTGCCAGCAGTCCCGGGACAGGGAACAATCAGCCCCAGCATTTT
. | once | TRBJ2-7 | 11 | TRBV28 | CASSSPYEQYF | TGTGCCAGCAGTTCTCCCTACGAGCAGTACTTC
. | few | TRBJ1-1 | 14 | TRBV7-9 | CASSLDSGRAEAFF | TGTGCCAGCAGCTTAGATTCGGGCAGGGCTGAAGCTTTCTTT
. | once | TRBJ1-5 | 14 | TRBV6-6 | CASSYSGGLQPQHF | TGTGCCAGCAGTTACTCGGGGGGGCTCCAGCCCCAGCATTTT
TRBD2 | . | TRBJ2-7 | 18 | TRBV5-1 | CASSLGPTTSGRAGEQYF | TGCGCCAGCAGCTTGGGCCCAACAACTAGCGGGAGGGCCGGAGAGCAGTACTTC
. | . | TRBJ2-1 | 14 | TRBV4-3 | CASSQDLYLNEQFF | TGCGCCAGCAGCCAAGATCTCTACCTCAATGAGCAGTTCTTC
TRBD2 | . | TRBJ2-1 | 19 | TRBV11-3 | CASSKWRSLGGRDYNEQFF | TGTGCCAGCAGCAAGTGGCGGAGCTTGGGCGGGAGGGACTACAATGAGCAGTTCTTC